The 20 T cell receptor beta chains reported below all come from one sample, sequenced in a study of T cells after yellow fever vaccination. TCRdb analysed the 5' RACE reads with MiXCR anew, one entry per CDR3 protein. The sample has 620,000 or so distinct CDR3 sequences; roughly an eighth are singletons. The sample in question was PBMCs, obtained on the day of the yellow fever booster vaccination. These receptors originate from a man younger than 40 who received the YFV17D yellow fever vaccine.

This clonotype turned up a few times. The genes are TRBV10-3 and TRBJ2-7; D gene uncertain. Germline V gives CDR1 ENHRY, CDR2 SYGVKD. Trimming pared 3 bases from V and 3 bases from J, leaving 15 bases between. CDR3 length equals 15 residues. This CDR3 reads CAISEGGGGSYEQYF. The CDR3 DNA reads as TGTGCCATCAGTGAAGGTGGCGGTGGTAGCTACGAGCAGTACTTC.

This sequence joins TRBV5-1 and TRBJ2-7, with 9 positions matching TRBD1. V gave up 4 bases and J gave up 0 bases; unmatched junction bases: 8. The germline V gene has CDR1 SGHRS and CDR2 YFSETQ. The CDR3 is 16 residues long. In DNA form, the CDR3 reads TGCGCCAGCAGCCTACAACGACAGGGGGGCTCCTACGAGCAGTACTTC. Its protein product is CASSLQRQGGSYEQYF.

This clonotype was recorded at least ten times. The genes are TRBV12-3 or TRBV12-4 and TRBJ2-7; 11 bases map to TRBD2. The V gene end was trimmed by 5 bases and the J gene end by 4 bases; junction bases not matched to a gene: 7. The CDR3 has 15 residues. DNA for the CDR3: TGTGCCAGCAGTCGCGGACTAGCGGGTGGTTACGAGCAGTACTTC. This sequence encodes CASSRGLAGGYEQYF.

This clonotype turned up a few times. The genes are TRBV6-4 and TRBJ2-1; D tentatively reads TRBD1 or TRBD2 (6 bases each). V was pared by 9 bases and J by 0 bases, with 15 bases between. Germline V gene sequence: CDR1 MRHNA, CDR2 SNTAGT. This CDR3 has 15 residues. The chain's CDR3 is CASPEGESSYNEQFF. In nucleotides, the CDR3 is TGTGCCAGTCCGGAGGGGGAGAGCTCCTACAATGAGCAGTTCTTC.

CDR3 sequence: CASSSTAGSYNEQFF. CDR3 bases: TGCGCCAGCAGCTCAACAGCGGGCTCCTACAATGAGCAGTTCTTC. This chain connects TRBV5-1 to TRBJ2-1, with D possibly matching TRBD2 (6 bases). CDR1 is SGHRS and CDR2 is YFSETQ in the germline V gene. Deletions cut 3 bases from V and 0 bases from J, with 10 bases between. The CDR3 contains 15 residues.

The chain is built from TRBV5-1 and TRBJ2-2; 8 bases line up with TRBD1. This CDR3 comprises 16 residues. Germline V gene lookup returns CDR1 SGHRS and CDR2 YFSETQ. The trim removed 1 base at V and 3 bases at J, leaving 5 bases unmatched. This chain's CDR3 is CASSLPRGRDTGELFF. The CDR3 DNA reads TGCGCCAGCAGCTTGCCCAGGGGGCGTGACACCGGGGAGCTGTTTTTT.

This clonotype turned up a few times. The chain combines TRBV6-1 with TRBJ2-3, with 9 bases aligning to TRBD1. Germline V gene sequence: CDR1 MNHNS, CDR2 SASEGT. V gave up 8 bases and J gave up 6 bases; unmatched junction bases: 9. CDR3 length equals 14 residues. CDR3 residues: CASRPGTGTDTQYF. The CDR3 DNA reads as TGTGCCAGCCGCCCCGGGACAGGGACGGATACGCAGTATTTT.

This clonotype has just a few counts. The J gene is TRBJ1-6, the V gene TRBV30; D is unclear. The length of the CDR3 is 14 residues. Germline assignment: CDR1 GTSNPN and CDR2 SVGIG (reference sequence). Trimming removed 7 bases from V and 8 bases from J, with 18 bases in between. In nucleotides, the CDR3 is TGTGCCTTCCGAACCGTGGGTGTGGATTCACCCCTCCACTTT. It translates to CAFRTVGVDSPLHF.

This clonotype was seen a few times. V usage is TRBV12-3 or TRBV12-4 and J usage is TRBJ2-2; perhaps TRBD2 as D (6 bases). The V end was cut by 6 bases, the J end by 6 bases, with 14 bases between. This CDR3 is 14 amino acids long. The CDR3 region is CASRRTGVPGELFF. CDR3 nucleotides: TGTGCCAGCAGGAGAACGGGAGTCCCCGGGGAGCTGTTTTTT.

This clonotype was seen more than once but under ten times. The rearrangement links TRBV11-1 to TRBJ2-7; TRBD1 might be the D (5 bases). The germline V and J ends were trimmed by 7 bases and 6 bases, with 31 bases remaining between them. Germline CDR1 reads SGHAT; CDR2 reads FQDESV (reference sequence). CDR3 length: 18 amino acids. The CDR3 loop is CASMTDNQPALPTSEQYF. In DNA, the CDR3 is TGTGCCAGCATGACGGACAACCAGCCTGCCCTACCTACGAGCGAGCAGTACTTC.

This clonotype appeared many times. The chain joins TRBV20-1 to TRBJ2-7; TRBD2 agrees at 7 bases. CDR3 size: 13 residues. Trimming cost V 6 bases and J 2 bases; bases outside gene matches: 7. Looked up from germline, CDR1 is DFQATT and CDR2 is SNEGSKA (reference sequence). The CDR3 bases are TGCAGTGCCGCCCCCGGGGGGACCTACGAGCAGTACTTC. Its translation is CSAAPGGTYEQYF.

A few counts support this clonotype. The chain links TRBV28 to TRBJ1-2; tentative D call: TRBD1 (6 bases). This CDR3 has 12 amino acids. Germline V gene lookup returns CDR1 MDHEN and CDR2 SYDVKM. Trimming took 6 bases from V and 8 from J, leaving 13 bases between them. CDR3 sequence (DNA): TGTGCCAGCAGGGTAGGGGGAAACGGCTACACCTTC. It is translated as CASRVGGNGYTF.

This clonotype has a handful of counts. The rearrangement links TRBV5-6 to TRBJ1-5; D call uncertain. Looked up from germline, CDR1 is SGHDT and CDR2 is YYEEEE. The V gene lost 2 bases and the J gene lost 8 bases, with 20 bases spanning the gap. The CDR3 contains 16 residues. CDR3 amino acids: CASSFSLGLTSEPQHF. The CDR3 DNA follows: TGTGCCAGCAGCTTTTCTCTAGGACTGACCTCCGAGCCCCAGCATTTT. Drawing the rest from reference TRBV5-6 and TRBJ1-5, the complete variable domain is DAGVTQSPTHLIKTRGQQVTLRCSPKSGHDTVSWYQQALGQGPQFIFQYYEEEERQRGNFPDRFSGHQFPNYSSELNVNALLLGDSALYLCASSFSLGLTSEPQHFGDGTRLSIL.

This clonotype was seen a few times. The chain couples TRBV10-3 to TRBJ1-4; D uncertain. Germline assignment: CDR1 ENHRY and CDR2 SYGVKD. The CDR3 consists of 12 residues. V shed 6 bases and J shed 1 base, with 3 bases lying between them. The CDR3 coding sequence is TGTGCCATCAGGGGAACTAATGAAAAACTGTTTTTT. Translation gives CAIRGTNEKLFF.

This clonotype was seen more than once but under ten times. The J gene is TRBJ1-1, the V gene TRBV5-1, with 8 bases matching TRBD1. This CDR3 has 15 residues. The V gene's germline CDR1 is SGHRS and CDR2 YFSETQ. The J segment lost 4 bases and the V segment lost 0 bases, leaving 5 bases of the junction unmatched. The CDR3 region is CASSLDGQGGTEAFF. Written as DNA, the CDR3 is TGCGCCAGCAGCTTGGATGGACAGGGAGGCACTGAAGCTTTCTTT.

In nucleotides, the CDR3 is TGTGCCAGCAGCCTAACGACTAGCGGGAACCAAGAGACCCAGTACTTC. Protein sequence: CASSLTTSGNQETQYF. The V gene is TRBV4-2, the J gene TRBJ2-5, with 11 bases aligning to TRBD2. Trimming cost V 4 bases and J 0 bases; bases outside gene matches: 4. There are 16 residues in the CDR3. From germline, CDR1 is LGHNA and CDR2 YNFKEQ.

The rearrangement links TRBV7-2 to TRBJ2-7; weak D call: TRBD1 (6 bases). Germline V lookup: CDR1 SGHTA, CDR2 FQGNSA. The CDR3 is made up of 17 amino acids. V was pared by 5 bases and J by 0 bases, with 20 bases between. In DNA, the CDR3 is TGTGCCAGCAGCCCAAGATCAGGGGAGCCCACCTCCTACGAGCAGTACTTC. The encoded protein is CASSPRSGEPTSYEQYF.

This clonotype was observed a few times. This CDR3 is CASSAPQRPSRNEQFF. DNA for the CDR3: TGTGCCAGCAGCGCACCCCAGCGTCCAAGCCGCAATGAGCAGTTCTTC. The rearrangement joins TRBV7-9 to TRBJ2-1, with unresolved D. Germline lookup yields CDR1 SEHNR and CDR2 FQNEAQ (reference sequence). This CDR3 region has 16 residues. V lost 5 bases and J lost 6, with 20 bases in between.

The chain recombines TRBV27 with TRBJ2-3; D is unclear. The CDR3 length is 17 residues. Trimming took off 2 bases at V and 1 base at J, with 16 bases between the two ends. Germline CDR1 and CDR2: MNHEY and SMNVEV (reference sequence). CDR3 protein: CASSLRVAPRRTDTQYF. DNA for the CDR3: TGTGCCAGCAGTTTACGGGTAGCACCGCGACGCACAGATACGCAGTATTTT.

The chain links TRBV20-1 to TRBJ2-7, with 10 bases fitting TRBD1. Germline assignment: CDR1 DFQATT and CDR2 SNEGSKA (reference sequence). This CDR3 is built from 15 residues. V lost 0 bases and J lost 7; bases outside the gene matches: 9. The CDR3 DNA follows: TGCAGTGCTAGAGATCCGAGACAGGGGGCTGGGGAGCAGTACTTC. Amino acids: CSARDPRQGAGEQYF.